Given below is one T cell receptor (beta chain) in context. What it recognizes is unknown. This sample was taken from a study of cytomegalovirus exposure and HLA in healthy donors. Study-wide points: Clonal expansion was found to be greater in HLA-associated TCR beta chains than in equally common others in a later analysis.

PCR primers comprised 60 Vbeta and 13 Jbeta primers. Sequencing was performed with immunoSEQ multiplex PCR; in TCRdb, only in-frame clones are kept and a portion is missing. Of 150,000 to 200,000 clones listed, 79% were seen once; the top ten hold 2.3%. The CDR3 totals 14 residues. The germline gives CDR1 SGHTA, CDR2 FQGNSA. V was trimmed by 2 bases and J by 2 bases, leaving 9 bases between them. The V and J genes are TRBV7-2 and TRBJ2-5; D is uncertain. The TCR sequence derives from a woman in her forties or fifties in good health and CMV-seronegative. The source material was PBMCs. The CDR3 loop is CASSLRLQQETQYF. The CDR3 region has the DNA TGTGCCAGCAGCTTAAGACTGCAACAAGAGACCCAGTACTTC.